In its sample, the clone carrying this T cell receptor beta chain was seen a few times. The target antigen is unknown. The data derive from a study of T cells in Graves' hyperthyroidism and ophthalmopathy. The study's findings and limits: Ophthalmopathy was told apart from stable hyperthyroidism by a 13 V-J model.

Germline lookup yields CDR1 MNHEY and CDR2 SMNVEV (reference sequence). J was trimmed by 4 bases and V by 0 bases; bases with no gene match: 7. The CDR3 runs 16 residues. RNA transcripts gave rise to amplified TCR beta CDR3 regions. During a first-round RT-PCR of the TCR CDR3, the HTBI primer set was used. TCRdb processed the multiplex PCR reads anew with MiXCR; each CDR3 protein has one entry. The table lists 610,000 or so distinct CDR3 sequences, 46% of them singletons. Sequencing was carried out using peripheral blood or thyroid tissue (not recorded which). V is TRBV27 and J is TRBJ2-7; 9 bases map to TRBD2. The TCR comes from a woman in her late teens or twenties with Graves' hyperthyroidism. The CDR3 reads CASSLSAGGWRYEQYF. In DNA, the CDR3 is TGTGCCAGCAGTTTATCCGCGGGAGGGTGGCGGTACGAGCAGTACTTC.